The clone carrying this TCR beta chain was detected a few times. Its antigen remains unidentified. Through a sample-barcoded 5' primer and a J-beta primer mix, a second PCR was run for roughly 6 to 11 cycles. TCRdb re-derived calls from the 5' RACE reads in MiXCR, one entry per CDR3 protein. The table records over 700,000 distinct CDR3 sequences, about 25% of them present only once. The data derive from a study of blood T cells in healthy people across ages. Study findings and constraints: TCR beta diversity was tightly associated with the proportion of naive T cells.

The CDR3 loop spans 15 amino acids. CDR1 is SGHDT, CDR2 YYEEEE, per germline. Collection of approximately 9.3 milliliters of peripheral blood was performed for each donor. RNA extraction gave at least 5 micrograms of total RNA per sample. The data also belong to a second study, concerning T cells of mothers and their children. That report notes: Sample barcodes plus 2-4 random nucleotides came from the M1S primer.

The origin of this receptor is a boy aged 5-17 years in good health. The rearrangement links TRBV5-6 to TRBJ2-5; a possible D gene is TRBD1 (6 bases). Gene TRBJ2-7 matches the end of the DNA better, so the J call may be wrong. Material for sequencing was blood. This CDR3 reads CASSLGGLGTYEQYF. For the CDR3, the DNA is TGTGCCAGCAGCTTGGGGGGGCTAGGTACCTACGAGCAGTACTTC.